This TCR beta chain was identified during a study of blood T cells in healthy people across ages. Sample-barcoded 5' priming and a J-beta primer mix drove a second PCR of roughly 7 to 11 cycles. TCRdb reprocessed the 5' RACE reads via MiXCR and lists one record per CDR3 protein. The sample has some 940,000 distinct CDR3 sequences; around 29% are singletons. Overall study findings and caveats: Across the age range, TCR beta diversity per million T cells fell in a roughly linear way.

Regarding this clonotype: The antigen remains unidentified.

V lost 3 bases and J lost 3, with 23 bases in between. In germline, CDR1 is SEHNR, CDR2 FQNEAQ (reference sequence). This CDR3 spans 18 amino acids. The same sample was also used in a study of T cells of mothers and their children. That investigation notes: Over 9.5 million TCR beta CDR3 reads were obtained from each mother, and approximately 2.7 million from each child. Slightly, though not significantly, more overlap was seen in related than in unrelated mother-child pairs.

The gene calls are TRBV7-9 and TRBJ1-2, with D tentatively TRBD1 (6 bases). Sequenced material: blood. This sequence originates from a middle-aged woman in good health. The CDR3 DNA follows: TGTGCCAGCAGCTTCGTCCCAGGGGATAGCGGGTTTGACTATGGCTACACCTTC. This codes for CASSFVPGDSGFDYGYTF. Together with reference TRBV7-9 and TRBJ1-2, the CDR3 gives the full variable domain: DTGVSQNPRHKITKRGQNVTFRCDPISEHNRLYWYRQTLGQGPEFLTYFQNEAQLEKSRLLSDRFSAERPKGSFSTLEIQRTEQGDSAMYLCASSFVPGDSGFDYGYTFGSGTRLTVV.